This paragraph reports one T cell receptor (beta chain). Its antigen is not known. CD45RO-negative cells were positively selected for CCR7, leaving out terminally differentiated effector memory CD45RA+ cells. Sequencing used immunoSEQ multiplex PCR; TCRdb keeps in-frame clones, though not all of them. The data contain millions of clones, about 95% of them seen just once; the ten biggest clones take up roughly 1%. V was clipped by 4 bases and J by 4 bases, with 13 bases between them. Germline CDR1 reads MNHEY; CDR2 reads SVGAGI. The CDR3 contains 14 residues. The source of the sample is a study of shared clonotypes between healthy human individuals. Findings and limits, study-wide: Generally, naive subsets (rather than memory subsets) showed larger estimated richness. Represented diversity, genetic and exposure-history alike, was limited by few donors.

The sequenced material came from naive CD8+ T cells sorted from blood. This rearrangement joins TRBV6-5 to TRBJ1-2, with TRBD1 as a possible D gene (5 bases). The source of this sequence is a man younger than 35 in good health. CDR3 loop: CASSSPGPLYGYTF. Here the CDR3 DNA reads TGTGCCAGCAGTTCACCGGGACCGCTCTATGGCTACACCTTC.